This T cell receptor (beta chain) emerged from a study of cytomegalovirus exposure and HLA in healthy donors. Study outcomes and limitations: Some V segments could not be told apart, so they were left out, TRBV6-2 and TRBV6-3 among them.

The PCR made use of 60 Vbeta and 13 Jbeta primers. Repertoires were generated with immunoSEQ multiplex PCR, while TCRdb's copy carries only in-frame clones and drops some. The sample includes around 68,000 clones, roughly 87% of them seen just once. A note on this clone: What it binds is not known.

Germline V lookup: CDR1 SGDLS, CDR2 YYNGEE. The CDR3 contains 17 residues. The ends were cut back, 3 bases at V and 0 bases at J, with 15 bases in the middle. The rearrangement joins TRBV9 to TRBJ1-4; D call uncertain. The sequenced material came from PBMCs. This clonotype was obtained from a female donor in good health and CMV-seronegative. The CDR3 sequence is CASSAGRVPATNEKLFF. The CDR3 bases are TGTGCCAGCAGCGCCGGCCGGGTACCTGCAACTAATGAAAAACTGTTTTTT.